This T cell receptor beta chain was obtained from a study of blood T cell repertoires in COVID-19. About the research overall: The origin of the acute and convalescent COVID-19 samples was the United States, Italy and Spain. T cells, B-cell-depleted T cells, or PBMCs supplied cDNA or gDNA.

Methods used by the authors: Researchers report that nucleated cell counts were estimated from reference gene primer amplification. Sequencing used immunoSEQ multiplex PCR; TCRdb keeps in-frame clones, though not all of them. Clone size and V and J calls were adopted from that table, with D and trimming inferred from the DNA. The sample records tens of thousands of clones, about 73% being singletons. Sequencing was performed on peripheral blood. The source is a man aged 45-60 years with active or convalescent COVID-19.

The CDR3 nucleotides read TGTGCTAGTGGTTTGTCTTGGACGGACAAGCGAGAGACCCAGTACTTC. Translation: CASGLSWTDKRETQYF. V gene TRBV12-5 combines with J gene TRBJ2-5; a possible D gene is TRBD1 (5 bases). The germline gives CDR1 LGHNT, CDR2 FRNRAP. V dropped 2 bases and J dropped 4 bases, with 17 bases sitting between them. The CDR3 is 16 amino acids.